The 9 T cell receptor beta chains below all came from one sample that was sequenced in a study of HIV-infected children after antiretroviral therapy interruption (dated by TCRdb to 2018 to 2020). Reading the label with the study, this specimen's treatment or condition is: PENTA 11 planned treatment interruption arm or continuous ART arm. The method was 3' RACE. Sequencing instrument: Illumina MiSeq. TCR libraries were built from RNA using a 3' RACE protocol with unique molecular identifiers to correct PCR amplification bias. TCRdb passed the public sequencing reads through fastp at Q25 and MiXCR, retaining productive beta sequences. CDR3 protein sequences are deduplicated, and each keeps its most common genes and DNA. This sample lists 40,000 or so distinct CDR3 sequences; approximately 7% were detected once. The ten biggest clones cover more than 0.95% of the sample. The sample was CD45RA+ CD4+ T cells from PBMCs, pooled from several time points, taken from a donor given antiretroviral therapy, either interrupted or continuous. The cell subset or site label of this sample denotes: naive CD4+ CD45RA+ CD45RO- T cells. The receptors originated from a pool of human donors with HIV.

The CDR3 is CASSLGAGANVLTF. The CDR3 DNA sequence: TGTGCCAGCAGTTTAGGGGCTGGGGCCAACGTCCTGACTTTC. The J gene is TRBJ2-6, the V gene TRBV12-3 or TRBV12-4; D gene ambiguous. V was trimmed by 1 base and J by 2 bases, leaving 3 bases between them. The CDR3 is 14 residues long.

This clonotype was observed at least ten times. This sequence joins TRBV6-2 or TRBV6-3 and TRBJ2-5; tentatively, D is TRBD1 or TRBD2 (6 bases each). The length of the CDR3 is 14 residues. Between the trimmed V and J ends, which lost 6 bases and 2 bases, there was a span of 13 bases. Germline V gene data show CDR1 as MNHEY and CDR2 as SVGEGT. In DNA, the CDR3 is TGTGCCAGCAGGAGGGGGACTCGGCAAGAGACCCAGTACTTC. Translating gives CASRRGTRQETQYF.

Ten or more counts support this clonotype. This chain uses TRBV21-1 with TRBJ1-6; the listed D gene, TRBD1, was not tested against the DNA. TRBV21-1 is given as a pseudogene. This CDR3 is built from 17 residues. CDR3 DNA: TGTGCCAGCAGCAAAGATGGGGAGGACAGGGGGTCGACACCCCTCCACTTT. This gives the protein CASSKDGEDRGSTPLHF.

This clonotype was detected ten times or more. Relative to the germline gene, one junction end is altered; a read error may explain this. The rearrangement links TRBV4-2 to TRBJ2-7; D perhaps matches TRBD1 (5 bases). CDR1 and CDR2 (germline): LGHNA, YNFKEQ. The CDR3 runs to 15 residues. The CDR3 region has the DNA TGTGCCAGCAGCCCTAACAGGAATAGTCAAAACACCTTGTACTTT. Translation gives CASSPNRNSQNTLYF.

This clonotype came up a few times. V gene TRBV5-5 combines with J gene TRBJ1-2; D gene unclear. CDR3 length: 14 amino acids. V lost 4 bases, J lost 3 bases, and 13 bases lay in between. Germline CDR1 SGHKS, CDR2 YYEKEE (reference sequence). The chain's CDR3 is CASSDLGHDYGYTF. The CDR3 DNA is TGTGCCAGCAGCGATCTGGGCCACGACTATGGCTACACCTTC. Supplemented by reference TRBV5-5 and TRBJ1-2, the full variable domain reads DAGVTQSPTHLIKTRGQQVTLRCSPISGHKSVSWYQQVLGQGPQFIFQYYEKEERGRGNFPDRFSARQFPNYSSELNVNALLLGDSALYLCASSDLGHDYGYTFGSGTRLTVV.

The sample holds many counts of this clonotype. J is TRBJ1-5 and V is TRBV6-6; 10 bases are shared with TRBD1. J gave up 0 bases and V 7 bases, and 12 bases lay outside the gene matches. CDR3 size: 18 residues. Germline V lookup: CDR1 MNHNY, CDR2 SVGAGI (reference sequence). The CDR3 coding sequence is TGTGCCAGCACCGACGGGACAGGGGCCCATTATAGCAATCAGCCCCAGCATTTT. Its protein is CASTDGTGAHYSNQPQHF.

A few counts support this clonotype. CDR3: CASSTSGGDQPQHF. CDR3 bases: TGTGCCAGTAGTACCTCAGGGGGCGATCAGCCCCAGCATTTT. This chain joins TRBV19 and TRBJ1-5, with 8 nucleotides matching TRBD1. The V segment lost 4 bases and the J segment 5 bases; nucleotides outside the gene matches: 4. Per the germline V gene, CDR1 is LNHDA and CDR2 is SQIVND (reference sequence). This CDR3 region has 14 residues.

This clonotype has only a few counts. This chain connects TRBV5-1 to TRBJ2-3; D is uncertain. The CDR3 extends over 18 amino acids. Trimming left V 4 bases short and J 4 bases short, with 25 bases between. Germline CDR1 and CDR2: SGHRS and YFSETQ. In nucleotides, the CDR3 is TGCGCCAGCAGCCTCACCCTACTTAATCGCAGGTTCGCAGATACGCAGTATTTT. This codes for CASSLTLLNRRFADTQYF.

In its sample, this clonotype was seen many times. Germline is not matched at one junction end, which may reflect a read error. This chain joins TRBV23-1 and TRBJ2-5; TRBD1 agrees at 12 bases. TRBV23-1 is an open reading frame, and its role is uncertain. The CDR3 runs to 15 residues. CDR3 coding DNA: TGCTCCAGCAGTCCCCGGGACAGGGGGCAAGACACCCAGTACTTT. Translated, it gives CSSSPRDRGQDTQYF.